The sequence of this TCR beta chain was determined in a study of CD8 T cells in Susac syndrome. Notes on the study in general: The study's TCR sequencing and HLA analysis covered a relatively small number of individuals, and the study acknowledged this.

This clonotype was seen only once. Its antigen is still unknown. V was shortened by 2 bases and J by 3 bases, with 14 bases between the two germline ends. This CDR3 contains 15 residues. Germline-derived CDR1 and CDR2 are SGDLS and YYNGEE. While CD8+ and CD4+ T cells were isolated negatively, TEMRA cells were enriched by FACS. RNA totalling about 0.45 to 1 ug underwent reverse transcription with random hexamers. An immunoSEQ multiplex PCR generated amplified TCR beta CDR3 products spanning 54 Vbeta and 13 Jbeta. One entry per CDR3 protein, called by TCRdb with MiXCR from the immunoSEQ multiplex PCR reads. The sample has 180,000 or so distinct CDR3 sequences, about 93% seen once.

The sample consisted of CD4+ T cells from PBMCs. This TCR was sampled from a human donor in good health. The gene calls are TRBV9 and TRBJ2-5; D is uncertain. CDR3 loop: CASSVSGRIEETQYF. In DNA form, the CDR3 reads TGTGCCAGCAGCGTTTCAGGCAGGATCGAAGAGACCCAGTACTTC.